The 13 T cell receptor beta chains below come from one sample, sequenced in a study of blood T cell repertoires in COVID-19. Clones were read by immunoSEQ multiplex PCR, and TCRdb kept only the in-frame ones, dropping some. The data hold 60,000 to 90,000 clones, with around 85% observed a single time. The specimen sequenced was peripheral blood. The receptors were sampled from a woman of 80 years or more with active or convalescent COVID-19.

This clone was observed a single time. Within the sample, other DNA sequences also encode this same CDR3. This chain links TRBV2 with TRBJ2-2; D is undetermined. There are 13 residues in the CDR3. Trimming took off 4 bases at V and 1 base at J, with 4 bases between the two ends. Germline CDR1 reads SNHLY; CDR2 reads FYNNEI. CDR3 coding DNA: TGTGCCAGCAGTGGACAGAACACCGGGGAGCTGTTTTTT. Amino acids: CASSGQNTGELFF.

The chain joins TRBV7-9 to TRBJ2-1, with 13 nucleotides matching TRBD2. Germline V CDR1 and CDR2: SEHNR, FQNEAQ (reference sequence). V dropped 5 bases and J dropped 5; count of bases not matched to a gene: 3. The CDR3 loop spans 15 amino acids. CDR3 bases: TGTGCCAGCAGCCCCGGGACTAGCGGGAACAATGAGCAGTTCTTC. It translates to CASSPGTSGNNEQFF.

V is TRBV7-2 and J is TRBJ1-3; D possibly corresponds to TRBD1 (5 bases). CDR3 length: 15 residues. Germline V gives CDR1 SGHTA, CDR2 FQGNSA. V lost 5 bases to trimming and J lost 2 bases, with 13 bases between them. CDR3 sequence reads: CASSPGRVPGNTIYF. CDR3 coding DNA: TGTGCCAGCAGCCCAGGCAGGGTCCCTGGAAACACCATATATTTT.

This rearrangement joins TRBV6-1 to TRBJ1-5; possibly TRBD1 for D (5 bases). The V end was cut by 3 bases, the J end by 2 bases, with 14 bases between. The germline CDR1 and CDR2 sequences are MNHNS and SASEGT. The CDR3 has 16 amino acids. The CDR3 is CASSERYGGGNQPQHF. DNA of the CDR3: TGTGCCAGCAGTGAGCGGTACGGGGGGGGCAATCAGCCCCAGCATTTT.

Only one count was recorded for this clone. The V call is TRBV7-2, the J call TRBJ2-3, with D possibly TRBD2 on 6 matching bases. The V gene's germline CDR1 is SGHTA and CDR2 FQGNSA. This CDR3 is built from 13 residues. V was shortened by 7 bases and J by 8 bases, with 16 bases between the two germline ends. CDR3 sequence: CASIGAGTGTQYF. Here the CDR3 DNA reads TGTGCCAGCATCGGTGCGGGGACTGGTACGCAGTATTTT. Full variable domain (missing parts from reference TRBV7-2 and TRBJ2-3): GAGVSQSPSNKVTEKGKDVELRCDPISGHTALYWYRQSLGQGLEFLIYFQGNSAPDKSGLPSDRFSAERTGGSVSTLTIQRTQQEDSAVYLCASIGAGTGTQYFGPGTRLTVL.

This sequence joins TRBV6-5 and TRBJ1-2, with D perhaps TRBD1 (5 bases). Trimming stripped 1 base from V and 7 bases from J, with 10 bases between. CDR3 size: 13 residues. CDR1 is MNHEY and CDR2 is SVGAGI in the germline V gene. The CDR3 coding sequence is TGTGCCAGCAGTTACTGGGGGGAGGGTGGCTACACCTTC. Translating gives CASSYWGEGGYTF.

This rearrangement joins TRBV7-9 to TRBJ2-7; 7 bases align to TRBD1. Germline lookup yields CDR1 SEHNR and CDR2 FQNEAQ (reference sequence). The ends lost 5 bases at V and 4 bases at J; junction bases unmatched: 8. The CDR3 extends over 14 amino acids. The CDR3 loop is CASSARDSPYEQYF. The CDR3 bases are TGTGCCAGCAGCGCCCGGGACAGCCCTTACGAGCAGTACTTC.

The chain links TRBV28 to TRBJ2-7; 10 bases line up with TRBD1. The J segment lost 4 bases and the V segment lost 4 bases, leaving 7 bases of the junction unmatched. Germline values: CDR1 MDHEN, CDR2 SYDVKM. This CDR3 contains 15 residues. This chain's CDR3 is CASSSKTGGRYEQYF. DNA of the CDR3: TGTGCCAGCAGTTCTAAGACAGGGGGCAGGTACGAGCAGTACTTC.

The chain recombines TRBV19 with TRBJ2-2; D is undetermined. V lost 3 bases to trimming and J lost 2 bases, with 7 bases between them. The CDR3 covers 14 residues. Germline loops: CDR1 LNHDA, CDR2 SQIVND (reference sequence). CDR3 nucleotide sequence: TGTGCCAGTAGTATTTCCAGTAACACCGGGGAGCTGTTTTTT. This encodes CASSISSNTGELFF. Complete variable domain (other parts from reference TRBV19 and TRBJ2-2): DGGITQSPKYLFRKEGQNVTLSCEQNLNHDAMYWYRQDPGQGLRLIYYSQIVNDFQKGDIAEGYSVSREKKESFPLTVTSAQKNPTAFYLCASSISSNTGELFFGEGSRLTVL.

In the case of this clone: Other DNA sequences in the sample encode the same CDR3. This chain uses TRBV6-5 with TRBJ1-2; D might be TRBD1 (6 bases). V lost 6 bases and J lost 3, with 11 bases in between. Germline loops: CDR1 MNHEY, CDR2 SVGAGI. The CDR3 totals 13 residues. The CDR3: CASRETGYYGYTF. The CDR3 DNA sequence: TGTGCCAGCAGAGAGACAGGCTACTATGGCTACACCTTC.

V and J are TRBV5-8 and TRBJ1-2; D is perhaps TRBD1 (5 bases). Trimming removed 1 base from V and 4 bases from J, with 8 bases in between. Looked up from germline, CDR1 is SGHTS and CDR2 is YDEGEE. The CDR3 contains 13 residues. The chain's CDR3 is CASSLQGSYGYTF. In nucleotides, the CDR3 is TGTGCCAGCAGCTTGCAGGGCTCCTATGGCTACACCTTC.

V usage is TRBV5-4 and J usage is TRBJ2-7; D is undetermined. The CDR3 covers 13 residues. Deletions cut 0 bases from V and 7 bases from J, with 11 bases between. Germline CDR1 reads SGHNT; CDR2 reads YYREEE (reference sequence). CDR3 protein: CASSLAPVEEQYF. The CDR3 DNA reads TGTGCCAGCAGCTTGGCCCCCGTGGAGGAGCAGTACTTC.

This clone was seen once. CDR3 sequence: CAISRGGTTNTGELFF. CDR3 DNA: TGTGCCATCAGTCGGGGCGGGACTACGAACACCGGGGAGCTGTTTTTT. V is TRBV10-3 and J is TRBJ2-2; 7 bases match TRBD2. Germline loops: CDR1 ENHRY, CDR2 SYGVKD. The V and J ends lost 5 bases and 0 bases, in that order; junction bases with no gene match: 6. The CDR3 sequence is 16 residues long.